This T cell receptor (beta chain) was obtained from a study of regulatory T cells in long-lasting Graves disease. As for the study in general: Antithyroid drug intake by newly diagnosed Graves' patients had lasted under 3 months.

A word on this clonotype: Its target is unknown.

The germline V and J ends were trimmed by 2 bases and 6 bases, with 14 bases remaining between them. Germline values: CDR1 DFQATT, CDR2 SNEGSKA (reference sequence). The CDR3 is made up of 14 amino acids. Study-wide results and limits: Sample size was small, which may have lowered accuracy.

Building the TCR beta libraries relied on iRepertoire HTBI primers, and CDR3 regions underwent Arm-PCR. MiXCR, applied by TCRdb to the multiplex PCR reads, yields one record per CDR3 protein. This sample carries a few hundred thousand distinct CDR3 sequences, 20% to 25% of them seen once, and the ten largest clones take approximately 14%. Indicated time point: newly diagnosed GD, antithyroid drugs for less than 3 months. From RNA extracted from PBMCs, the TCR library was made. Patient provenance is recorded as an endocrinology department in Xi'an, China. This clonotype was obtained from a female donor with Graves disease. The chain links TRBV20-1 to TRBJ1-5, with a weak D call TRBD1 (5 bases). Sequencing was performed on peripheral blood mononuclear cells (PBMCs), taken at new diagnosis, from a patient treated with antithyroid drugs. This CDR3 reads CSARPLRGFQPQHF. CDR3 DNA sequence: TGCAGTGCTAGACCCCTTCGGGGGTTTCAGCCCCAGCATTTT.